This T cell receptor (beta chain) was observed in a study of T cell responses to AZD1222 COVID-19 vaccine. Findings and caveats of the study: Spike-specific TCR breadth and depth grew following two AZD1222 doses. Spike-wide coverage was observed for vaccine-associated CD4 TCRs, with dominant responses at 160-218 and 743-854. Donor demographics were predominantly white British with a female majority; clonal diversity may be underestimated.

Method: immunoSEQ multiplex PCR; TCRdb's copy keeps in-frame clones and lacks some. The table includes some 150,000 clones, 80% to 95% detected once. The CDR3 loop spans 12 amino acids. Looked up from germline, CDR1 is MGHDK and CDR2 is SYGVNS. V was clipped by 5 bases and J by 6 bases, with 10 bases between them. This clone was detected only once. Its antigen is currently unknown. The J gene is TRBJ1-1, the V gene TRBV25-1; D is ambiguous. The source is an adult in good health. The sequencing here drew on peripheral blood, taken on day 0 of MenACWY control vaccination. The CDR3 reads CASSFGTSEAFF. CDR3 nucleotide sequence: TGTGCCAGCAGTTTTGGAACCTCTGAAGCTTTCTTT. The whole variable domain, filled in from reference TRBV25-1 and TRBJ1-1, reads EADIYQTPRYLVIGTGKKITLECSQTMGHDKMYWYQQDPGMELHLIHYSYGVNSTEKGDLSSESTVSRIRTEHFPLTLESARPSHTSQYLCASSFGTSEAFFGQGTRLTVV.